This T cell receptor (beta chain) was profiled in a study of beta chain features in type 1 diabetes. General study points: The study found fewer insertions and more deletions at VDJ junctions in type 1 diabetes patients. It was among patients, rather than healthy donors, that naive, central memory and Treg TCRB repertoires appeared more similar. Sequencing of cDNA might inflate the share of cells that strongly express TCR.

Reverse transcription of all isolated RNA meant that expressed TCRB transcripts were sequenced. Assay: immunoSEQ multiplex PCR; the TCRdb copy retains only in-frame clones and omits some. This repertoire shows around 340,000 clones, roughly 8% found once; its top ten account for more than 0.4%. Germline CDR1 MGHRA, CDR2 YSYEKL. The CDR3 spans 16 residues. Deletions cut 0 bases from V and 4 bases from J, with 15 bases between. On this clone: What it binds is unknown.

The sequencing sample was made of central memory CD4+ T cells from blood. The sequence came from a woman aged 18-35 years in good health. The chain uses TRBV4-1 and TRBJ2-5; D unresolved. The CDR3 is CASSQDGNGRGETQYF. Here the CDR3 DNA reads TGCGCCAGCAGCCAAGATGGCAACGGGCGAGGAGAGACCCAGTACTTC.